The clone carrying this TCR beta chain showed up just a few times. Amplified TCR beta CDR3 regions derived from RNA transcripts. Primed by the HTBI set, a first-round RT-PCR was run on the TCR CDR3. TCRdb redid the calling of the multiplex PCR reads with MiXCR, one entry per CDR3 protein. Among around 420,000 distinct CDR3 sequences, approximately 14% were seen once, and the ten largest hold 14%. Germline V gene lookup returns CDR1 SGHVS and CDR2 FNYEAQ. The V gene lost 6 bases and the J gene lost 4 bases, with 21 bases spanning the gap. This CDR3 contains 17 residues. The sample originates from a study of T cells in Graves' hyperthyroidism and ophthalmopathy. Overall study context: Peripheral blood draws took place at initial diagnosis, ahead of any treatment.

Hyperthyroidism of Graves' type that showed no ophthalmopathy progression within 18 months was stable. Investigators excluded patients with uncontrolled infection, other autoimmune disease, pregnancy or lactation. Cells are PBMCs isolated from 10 ml of fresh blood. Sequenced: blood. V is TRBV7-6 and J is TRBJ2-2; D is undetermined. The clonotype comes from a woman younger than 30 with Graves' hyperthyroidism. In DNA form, the CDR3 reads TGTGCCAGCAGTCCCCGTCCGGGTGGTCTGAGCACCGGGGAGCTGTTTTTT. It is translated as CASSPRPGGLSTGELFF.